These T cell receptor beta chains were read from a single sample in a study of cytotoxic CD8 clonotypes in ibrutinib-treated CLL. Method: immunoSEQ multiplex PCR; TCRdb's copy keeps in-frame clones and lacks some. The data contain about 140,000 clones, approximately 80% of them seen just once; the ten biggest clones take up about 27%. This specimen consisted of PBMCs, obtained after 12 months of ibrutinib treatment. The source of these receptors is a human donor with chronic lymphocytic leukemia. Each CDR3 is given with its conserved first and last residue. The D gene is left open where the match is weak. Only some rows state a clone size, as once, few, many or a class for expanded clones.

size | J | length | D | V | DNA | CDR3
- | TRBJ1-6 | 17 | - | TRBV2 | TGTGCCAGCAATTCAGAGACCAAGAGCTCCTATAATTCACCCCTCCACTTT | CASNSETKSSYNSPLHF
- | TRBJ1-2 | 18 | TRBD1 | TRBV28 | TGTGCCAGCAGTTCCCCGTTTGGACAGGTAGATCCGAGCTATGGCTACACCTTC | CASSSPFGQVDPSYGYTF
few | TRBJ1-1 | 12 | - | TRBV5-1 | TGCGCCAGCAGCTTATTTGACACTGAAGCTTTCTTT | CASSLFDTEAFF
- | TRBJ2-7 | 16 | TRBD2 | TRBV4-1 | TGCGCCAGCAGCCCGTCCAGATTAGCGGGAGCGTACGAGCAGTACTTC | CASSPSRLAGAYEQYF
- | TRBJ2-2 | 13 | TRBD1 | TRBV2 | TGTGCCAGCAAGGGACAGGGGACCGGGGAGCTGTTTTTT | CASKGQGTGELFF
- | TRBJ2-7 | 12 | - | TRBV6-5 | TGTGCCACCATGGGGCTTGTTGCCGAGCAGTACTTC | CATMGLVAEQYF
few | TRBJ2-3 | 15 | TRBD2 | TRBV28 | TGTGCCAGCAGTAGAGGGACTATTCGCACAGATACGCAGTATTTT | CASSRGTIRTDTQYF
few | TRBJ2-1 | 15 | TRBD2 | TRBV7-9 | TGTGCCAGCAGCTTAGAGCTTAGCGGGGGATATGAGCAGTTCTTC | CASSLELSGGYEQFF
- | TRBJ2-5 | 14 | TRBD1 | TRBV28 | TGTGCCAGCAGCCGTGGACAGGGGTGGGAGACCCAGTACTTC | CASSRGQGWETQYF
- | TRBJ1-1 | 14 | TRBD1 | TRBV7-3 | TGTGCCAGCAGCACAGGACAGGGGAACACTGAAGCTTTCTTT | CASSTGQGNTEAFF
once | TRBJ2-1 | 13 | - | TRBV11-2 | TGTGCCAGCAGCGACGGTGGTTACAATGAGCAGTTCTTC | CASSDGGYNEQFF
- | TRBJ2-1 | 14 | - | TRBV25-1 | TGTGCCAGCAGTGAAGGTACAGTCTACAATGAGCAGTTCTTC | CASSEGTVYNEQFF
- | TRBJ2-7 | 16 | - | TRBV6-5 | TGTGCCAGCAGTTACTCGGGGGGAACCTACTTGGGCGAGCAGTACTTC | CASSYSGGTYLGEQYF
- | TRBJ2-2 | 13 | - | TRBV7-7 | TGTGCCAGCAGCCAGGGGGGCACCGGGGAGCTGTTTTTT | CASSQGGTGELFF
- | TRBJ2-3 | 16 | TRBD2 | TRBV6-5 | TGTGCCAGCAGTTACTCGCCGGGGGGGGGCACAGATACGCAGTATTTT | CASSYSPGGGTDTQYF
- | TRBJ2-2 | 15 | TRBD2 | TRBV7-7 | TGTGCTAGCAGCTTGGGGACTAGTTACACCGGGGAGCTGTTTTTT | CASSLGTSYTGELFF
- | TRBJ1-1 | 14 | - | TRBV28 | TGTGCCAGCAGTTTAAGCTACCTGAACACTGAAGCTTTCTTT | CASSLSYLNTEAFF
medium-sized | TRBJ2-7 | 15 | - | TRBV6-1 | TGTGCCAGCAGTGAAACTGGGGGGAGCTCCTACGAGCAGTACTTC | CASSETGGSSYEQYF
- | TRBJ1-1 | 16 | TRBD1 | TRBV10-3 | TGTGCCATCAGTGATCTGGCGGACAGGGGCGCCACTGAAGCTTTCTTT | CAISDLADRGATEAFF
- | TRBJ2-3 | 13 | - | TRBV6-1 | TGTGCCAGCAGTGAAAGCTGGGATCATACGCAGTATTTT | CASSESWDHTQYF
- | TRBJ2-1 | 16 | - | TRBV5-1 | TGCGCCAGCAGGGTCCAGGGGTTGAGCTCCTACAATGAGCAGTTCTTC | CASRVQGLSSYNEQFF
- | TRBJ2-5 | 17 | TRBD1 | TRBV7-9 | TGTGCCAGCAGCTCGAATTCGGGGACAGAAGGGACGGAGACCCAGTACTTC | CASSSNSGTEGTETQYF
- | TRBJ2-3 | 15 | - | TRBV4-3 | TGCGCCAGCAGCCAAGATTCCCAGTTAGGAGATACGCAGTATTTT | CASSQDSQLGDTQYF
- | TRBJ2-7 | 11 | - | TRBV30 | TGTGCCTGGGATCGGGCGCCCGAGCAGTACTTC | CAWDRAPEQYF
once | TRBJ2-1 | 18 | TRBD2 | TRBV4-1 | TGCGCCAGCAGCATACTGCCGGGACTAGCGGGAGGGCCGTATGAGCAGTTCTTC | CASSILPGLAGGPYEQFF
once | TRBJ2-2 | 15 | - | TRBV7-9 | TGTGCCAGCAGCATTCGAGGTCCGGGTACCGGGGAGCTGTTTTTT | CASSIRGPGTGELFF
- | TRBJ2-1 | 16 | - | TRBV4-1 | TGCGCCAGCAGCCCTACGGTCGGCCGACCGAACAATGAGCAGTTCTTC | CASSPTVGRPNNEQFF
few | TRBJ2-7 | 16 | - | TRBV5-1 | TGCGCCAGCAGCCCCGCTGGGGCTAGCGTAGGGGGCGAGCAGTACTTC | CASSPAGASVGGEQYF
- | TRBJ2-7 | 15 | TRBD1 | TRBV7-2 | TGTGCCAGCAGCGGAGAGGACAGGCCTCCCTACGAGCAGTACTTC | CASSGEDRPPYEQYF
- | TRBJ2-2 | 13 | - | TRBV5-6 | TGTGCCAGCAGCTTTTCTCTCTCCGGGGAGCTGTTTTTT | CASSFSLSGELFF
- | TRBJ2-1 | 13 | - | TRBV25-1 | TGTGCCAGCAGTCCCCAGGGATACAATGAGCAGTTCTTC | CASSPQGYNEQFF
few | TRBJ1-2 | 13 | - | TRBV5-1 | TGCGCCAGCAGCTTAACAGGGCTCTATGGCTACACCTTC | CASSLTGLYGYTF
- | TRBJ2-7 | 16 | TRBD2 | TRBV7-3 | TGTGCCAGCAGCTTAACGGGGACTAGCGGCTCCTACGAGCAGTACTTC | CASSLTGTSGSYEQYF
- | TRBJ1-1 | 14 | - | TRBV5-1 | TGCGCCAGCAGCCTGGGAGGGGGAGGTACTGAAGCTTTCTTT | CASSLGGGGTEAFF
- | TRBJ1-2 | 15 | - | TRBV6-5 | TGTGCCAGCAGTTACGGAGGAGTTGGGACCTATGGCTACACCTTC | CASSYGGVGTYGYTF
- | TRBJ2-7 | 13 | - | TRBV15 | TGTGCCACCAGCAGAGACCGGTCCTACGAGCAGTACTTC | CATSRDRSYEQYF
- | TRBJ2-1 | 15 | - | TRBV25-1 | TGTGCCAGCAGTGAAACCCGGGTTGAATACAATGAGCAGTTCTTC | CASSETRVEYNEQFF
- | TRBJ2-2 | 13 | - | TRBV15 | TGTGCCACCAGCACTTTTAACACCGGGGAGCTGTTTTTT | CATSTFNTGELFF
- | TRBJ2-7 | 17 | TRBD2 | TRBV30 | TGTGCCTGGAGTGGGACTAGCGGGGGCCAGTATTTATACGAGCAGTACTTC | CAWSGTSGGQYLYEQYF
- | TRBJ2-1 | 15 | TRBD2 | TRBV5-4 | TGTGCCAGCAGCCCGTCTAGCGGGAGAAGGGATGAGCAGTTCTTC | CASSPSSGRRDEQFF
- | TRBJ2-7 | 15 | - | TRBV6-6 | TGTGCCAGCAGTACTACAGGGTCAAACTCCTACGAGCAGTACTTC | CASSTTGSNSYEQYF
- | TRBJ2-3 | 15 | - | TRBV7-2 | TGTGCCAGCAGCACCGTCGCAGGGAAAGCAGATACGCAGTATTTT | CASSTVAGKADTQYF
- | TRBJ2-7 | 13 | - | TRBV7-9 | TGTGCCAGCAGCCCTTCTGGGATCTACGAGCAGTACTTC | CASSPSGIYEQYF
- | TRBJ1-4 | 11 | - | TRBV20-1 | TGCAGTGCTAGAGGACCAGGGGAACTGTTTTTT | CSARGPGELFF
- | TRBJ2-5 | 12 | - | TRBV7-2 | TGTGCCAGCAGCGAGGGTTGGGAGACCCAGTACTTC | CASSEGWETQYF
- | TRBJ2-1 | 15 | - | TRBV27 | TGTGCCAGCAGTTTATCCGGGGAGACCTACAATGAGCAGTTCTTC | CASSLSGETYNEQFF
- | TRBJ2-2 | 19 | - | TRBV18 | TGTGCCAGCTCACCACCGGGGGCTTGGGGGGCCGCGAACACCGGGGAGCTGTTTTTT | CASSPPGAWGAANTGELFF
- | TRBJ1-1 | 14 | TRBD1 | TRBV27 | TGTGCCAGCAGTCGGGACAGGGAAGTGGCTGAAGCTTTCTTT | CASSRDREVAEAFF
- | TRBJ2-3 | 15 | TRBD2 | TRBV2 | TGTGCCAGCAGTTGGACTAGCGGGACCACAGATACGCAGTATTTT | CASSWTSGTTDTQYF
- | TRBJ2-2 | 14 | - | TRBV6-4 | TGTGCCAGCAGTGACAGATTCCCCACCGGGGAGCTGTTTTTT | CASSDRFPTGELFF
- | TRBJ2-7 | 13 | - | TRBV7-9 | TGTGCCAGCAGGAGACGGGACAAAGCCGAGCAGTACTTC | CASRRRDKAEQYF
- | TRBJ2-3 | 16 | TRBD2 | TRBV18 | TGTGCCAGCTCACCACCTATAGCGGGAGGGAAAGATACGCAGTATTTT | CASSPPIAGGKDTQYF
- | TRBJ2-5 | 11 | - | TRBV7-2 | TGTGCCAGCAGCAACCAGGCGACCCAGTACTTC | CASSNQATQYF
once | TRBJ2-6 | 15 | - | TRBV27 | TGTGCCAGCAGGGTCGCGGGTACTGGGGCCAACGTCCTGACTTTC | CASRVAGTGANVLTF
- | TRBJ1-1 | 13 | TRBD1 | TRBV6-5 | TGTGCCAGCGAGACAGGGAAGAACACTGAAGCTTTCTTT | CASETGKNTEAFF
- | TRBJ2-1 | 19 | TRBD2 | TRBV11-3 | TGTGCCAGCAGCTTAGGGGCGGGGCTAGCGGGAGGGCCGGTCTATGAGCAGTTCTTC | CASSLGAGLAGGPVYEQFF
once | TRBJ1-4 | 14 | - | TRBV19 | TGTGCCAGTAGTATAGAAGTGTTGAATGAAAAACTGTTTTTT | CASSIEVLNEKLFF
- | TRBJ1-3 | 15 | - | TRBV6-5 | TGTGCCAGCAGCCGCCGGGAGGCGCAGGGAAACACCATATATTTT | CASSRREAQGNTIYF
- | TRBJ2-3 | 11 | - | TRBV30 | TGTGCCTCGGCCCAGACAGATACGCAGTATTTT | CASAQTDTQYF